A single T cell receptor (beta chain) is shown here with its context. Its antigen remains unidentified. This entry comes from a study of cytomegalovirus exposure and HLA in healthy donors. The CDR3 is 15 amino acids. The V gene's germline CDR1 is SGHNT and CDR2 YYREEE (reference sequence). V lost 4 bases to trimming and J lost 3 bases; unmatched junction nucleotides: 7. Whole-study findings and limits: Within the data, a cluster of highly shared sequence variants was likely a sequencing artifact. Sequencing depth across donors, presence/absence analyses assumed, was roughly uniform.

PCR was performed using 60 Vbeta and 13 Jbeta primers. The protocol was immunoSEQ multiplex PCR, while the TCRdb copy is restricted to in-frame clones and leaves out a portion. The sample includes over 100,000 clones, 50% to 65% of them seen just once. The rearrangement joins TRBV5-4 to TRBJ2-1, with TRBD2 matching over 7 bases. The specimen was PBMCs. The receptor comes from a man in his forties or fifties in good health and CMV-seropositive. Here the CDR3 DNA reads TGTGCCAGCAGCCTGTGGGTAGCGGGCTACAATGAGCAGTTCTTC. Residues: CASSLWVAGYNEQFF.